This T cell receptor beta chain was identified in a study of T cell responses to AZD1222 COVID-19 vaccine. Study-level findings and limits: Sampled repertoires all dated from after the peak T cell response.

TCRdb's table, derived via immunoSEQ multiplex PCR, lists solely in-frame clones and lacks some. The profile shows roughly 150,000 clones, just over 90% of them singletons. The V gene's germline CDR1 is SGHRS and CDR2 YFSETQ. The germline V and J ends were trimmed by 4 bases and 2 bases, with 10 bases remaining between them. This CDR3 is 13 amino acids long. As for this clone: What it recognizes is unknown.

Sequencing was performed on peripheral blood, taken on day 0 of AZD1222 vaccination. This TCR was sampled from an adult in good health. The chain couples TRBV5-1 to TRBJ2-7; D not resolved. CDR3 nucleotide sequence: TGCGCCAGCAGCAGGAGTGGCACCTACGAGCAGTACTTC. As protein: CASSRSGTYEQYF.